The 14 T cell receptor beta chains below all came from one sample that was sequenced in a study of T cells in Graves' hyperthyroidism and ophthalmopathy. It was RNA transcripts that yielded the amplified TCR beta CDR3 regions. HTBI primers were used for first-round RT-PCR of the TCR CDR3. TCRdb ran MiXCR on the multiplex PCR reads and lists one entry per CDR3 protein. This sample has some 620,000 distinct CDR3 sequences, with about 16% found just once. Sequencing input: blood. Source of these receptors: a woman aged 30 to 39 with Graves' hyperthyroidism.

The V call is TRBV12-3 or TRBV12-4, the J call TRBJ2-5; no clear D. The CDR3 covers 13 residues. V was cut by 3 bases and J by 2 bases, with 7 bases left in between. CDR3 in amino acids: CASSLSVQETQYF. DNA for the CDR3: TGTGCCAGCAGTTTGAGCGTACAAGAGACCCAGTACTTC.

V gene TRBV4-2 combines with J gene TRBJ1-1, with 9 bases identical to TRBD1. With 0 bases clipped from V and 10 bases from J, the junction kept 6 bases outside the gene matches. Germline V gene data show CDR1 as LGHNA and CDR2 as YNFKEQ. CDR3 size: 14 residues. The DNA for the CDR3 is TGTGCCAGCAGCCAAGATGCGGGACAGGGCGTAGCTTTCTTT. It is translated as CASSQDAGQGVAFF.

Comments on this clonotype: A much larger clone sits a single nucleotide away, making a read error possible. The chain uses TRBV28 and TRBJ2-7, with TRBD1 matching 8 bases. The J call is doubtful: the DNA matches TRBJ2-1 better. The CDR3 has 15 amino acids. Germline CDR1 and CDR2: MDHEN and SYDVKM. Written as DNA, the CDR3 is TGTGCCAGCAGTCTAACAGGGGGGAGCTCCTACGAGCAGTTCTTC. This encodes CASSLTGGSSYEQFF.

Ten or more counts support this clonotype. The V and J genes are TRBV5-6 and TRBJ2-1; D is unclear. V lost 2 bases to trimming and J lost 10 bases, with 7 bases between them. Germline values: CDR1 SGHDT, CDR2 YYEEEE. The CDR3 runs to 11 residues. This chain's CDR3 is CASSLGREQFF. CDR3 nucleotides: TGTGCCAGCAGCTTAGGCCGGGAGCAGTTCTTC.

The chain joins TRBV7-6 to TRBJ1-5; 8 bases agree with TRBD1. Germline trimming cut 3 bases from V and 9 bases from J; bases unmatched to any gene: 7. Germline values: CDR1 SGHVS, CDR2 FNYEAQ. The CDR3 consists of 14 residues. CDR3 nucleotides: TGTGCCAGCAGCTTCCGCAGGGGGCAGCGGCCCCAGCATTTT. Its translation: CASSFRRGQRPQHF.

This clonotype has a handful of counts. The chain recombines TRBV7-2 with TRBJ2-2; 8 positions match TRBD2. Unmatched junction bases numbered 11, after V lost 5 bases and J lost 6 bases. The CDR3 has 16 residues. From germline, CDR1 is SGHTA and CDR2 FQGNSA. The CDR3 loop is CASSARGSGNAGELFF. Here the CDR3 DNA reads TGTGCCAGCAGCGCCCGAGGTAGCGGGAATGCCGGGGAGCTGTTTTTT. The whole variable domain, filled in from reference TRBV7-2 and TRBJ2-2, reads GAGVSQSPSNKVTEKGKDVELRCDPISGHTALYWYRQSLGQGLEFLIYFQGNSAPDKSGLPSDRFSAERTGGSVSTLTIQRTQQEDSAVYLCASSARGSGNAGELFFGEGSRLTVL.

This clonotype has at least ten counts. This chain uses TRBV18 with TRBJ2-1, with D possibly TRBD1 on 5 matching bases. The CDR3 contains 14 residues. Per germline, CDR1 KGHSH and CDR2 LQKENI. V lost 6 bases to trimming and J lost 5 bases, with 14 bases between them. The CDR3 DNA sequence: TGTGCCAGCTCCCCGCAGGGATTGCACAATGAGCAGTTCTTC. Its translation is CASSPQGLHNEQFF.

CDR3 in DNA: TGTGCCAGCAGCCATGGAGGGGAGGGGGAGAAGCAGTTCTTC. Residues: CASSHGGEGEKQFF. The rearrangement links TRBV9 to TRBJ2-1, with a possible D match to TRBD2 (7 bases). The CDR3 has 14 amino acids. Germline CDR1 and CDR2: SGDLS and YYNGEE. V was pared by 4 bases and J by 11 bases, with 19 bases between.

This clonotype was found many times. The chain uses TRBV27 and TRBJ1-2; D is possibly TRBD1 (6 bases). The CDR3 spans 15 residues. The germline V and J ends were trimmed by 2 bases and 5 bases, with 15 bases remaining between them. Germline V CDR1 and CDR2: MNHEY, SMNVEV (reference sequence). The CDR3 spells CASSLGGGIPYGYTF. The CDR3 bases are TGTGCCAGCAGTTTAGGGGGGGGCATTCCGTATGGCTACACCTTC.

The table lists this clonotype with many counts. This chain connects TRBV5-1 to TRBJ2-3; TRBD2 matches at 12 bases. The CDR3 length is 16 residues. The ends lost 4 bases at V and 3 bases at J; junction bases unmatched: 6. Germline values: CDR1 SGHRS, CDR2 YFSETQ. CDR3 amino acids: CASSVGLAGVTDTQYF. The CDR3 nucleotides are TGCGCCAGCAGCGTGGGACTAGCGGGTGTGACAGATACGCAGTATTTT.

For this clonotype: A much larger clone differs from this one at a single base, so this may be a read error. The V call is TRBV7-3, the J call TRBJ2-3, with 8 nucleotides matching TRBD1. The germline CDR1 and CDR2 sequences are SGHTA and FQGTGA. The CDR3 consists of 14 residues. The CDR3 region is CTSSLTGGGDTQYF. CDR3 sequence (DNA): TGTACCAGCAGCTTAACAGGGGGAGGAGATACGCAGTATTTT.

This rearrangement joins TRBV6-1 to TRBJ2-7; 8 bases agree with TRBD1. V was clipped by 7 bases and J by 7 bases; unmatched bases: 15. The germline gives CDR1 MNHNS, CDR2 SASEGT. This CDR3 spans 15 amino acids. The DNA for the CDR3 is TGTGCCAGCAATGACGGTATGACAGGGGCGGGTGAGCAGTACTTC. Encoded protein: CASNDGMTGAGEQYF.

There are many counts of this clonotype. The chain joins TRBV6-6 to TRBJ1-1, with a weak D call TRBD1 (6 bases). CDR1 is MNHNY and CDR2 is SVGAGI in the germline V gene (reference sequence). This CDR3 contains 13 residues. V lost 0 bases to trimming and J lost 11 bases, with 13 bases between them. The CDR3 spells CASSYSTGPAAFF. Written as DNA, the CDR3 is TGTGCCAGCAGTTACTCGACAGGCCCGGCGGCTTTCTTT.

This clonotype was seen many times. The chain couples TRBV5-6 to TRBJ2-7, with TRBD1 matching 7 bases. Germline V lookup: CDR1 SGHDT, CDR2 YYEEEE. V was pared by 4 bases and J by 2 bases, with 6 bases of the junction left unmatched. The CDR3 is 14 amino acids. The CDR3 region has the DNA TGTGCCAGCAGCGTGACCGGGACAGCCTACGAGCAGTACTTC. This translates into CASSVTGTAYEQYF.